One sample yielded the 22 T cell receptor beta chains listed below, sequenced in a study of regulatory T cells in long-lasting Graves disease. Libraries of TCR beta came from iRepertoire HTBI primers plus Arm-PCR of CDR3 regions. TCRdb itself ran the multiplex PCR reads through MiXCR, one entry per CDR3 protein. This table holds hundreds of thousands of distinct CDR3 sequences, less than 25% found once. Time point reported: persistent/refractory GD, antithyroid drugs over 5 years with positive TRAb. There was RNA extracted from PBMCs, and the TCR library was made from it. Source: peripheral blood mononuclear cells (PBMCs), taken when the disease was refractory, from a patient treated with antithyroid drugs. The source of these receptors is a female donor with Graves disease.

This clonotype was counted ten times or more. The rearrangement links TRBV5-1 to TRBJ1-1; no clear D. Germline CDR1 is SGHRS and CDR2 is YFSETQ. V lost 0 bases and J lost 3, with 9 bases in between. The CDR3 extends over 14 amino acids. The DNA of the CDR3 is TGCGCCAGCAGCTTGGCGGACGGGTACACTGAAGCTTTCTTT. This translates into CASSLADGYTEAFF.

This clonotype was seen only a few times. This chain uses TRBV19 with TRBJ1-1, with no clear D. The CDR3 totals 18 residues. Trimming stripped 3 bases from V and 1 base from J, with 21 bases between. In germline, CDR1 is LNHDA, CDR2 SQIVND (reference sequence). CDR3 nucleotides: TGTGCCAGTAGTATCGGAGCAGCCCCGCGAATTCCGAACACTGAAGCTTTCTTT. This codes for CASSIGAAPRIPNTEAFF.

In this sample, this clonotype turned up many times. The V gene is TRBV27, the J gene TRBJ1-6, with TRBD1 matching over 8 bases. The CDR3 totals 15 residues. Trimming took 0 bases from V and 10 from J; bases not matched to a gene: 5. Germline CDR1 and CDR2: MNHEY and SMNVEV (reference sequence). This CDR3 reads CASSLSMTGDSPLHF. The DNA for the CDR3 is TGTGCCAGCAGTTTATCGATGACAGGGGACTCACCCCTCCACTTT.

Many counts were recorded for this clonotype. The chain uses TRBV7-2 and TRBJ2-7; D might be TRBD1 or TRBD2, each matching 6 bases. Germline V gene sequence: CDR1 SGHTA, CDR2 FQGNSA. The germline V and J ends were trimmed by 5 bases and 1 base, with 15 bases remaining between them. The CDR3 extends over 15 amino acids. The CDR3 coding sequence is TGTGCCAGCAGCCCCCCGGGGGCTTATTCCTACGAGCAGTACTTC. It translates to CASSPPGAYSYEQYF.

This clonotype has at least ten counts. V gene TRBV12-3 or TRBV12-4 combines with J gene TRBJ1-1; no firm D call. The CDR3 sequence is 13 residues long. Trimming removed 6 bases from V and 1 base from J, with 9 bases in between. CDR3 bases: TGTGCCAGCAGCCAGGTTTGGAACACTGAAGCTTTCTTT. Its translation: CASSQVWNTEAFF.

The gene calls are TRBV7-9 and TRBJ2-3, with TRBD2 matching over 8 bases. CDR1 is SEHNR and CDR2 is FQNEAQ in the germline V gene (reference sequence). The CDR3 runs to 18 residues. V shed 4 bases, J shed 2 bases, and the junction held 14 bases outside the gene matches. The CDR3 region is CASSSLNVAGGYTDTQYF. CDR3 in DNA: TGTGCCAGCAGCTCTCTGAACGTTGCGGGGGGATACACAGATACGCAGTATTTT.

This clonotype was recorded a few times. The chain carries TRBV19 and TRBJ1-5; D remains unclear. This CDR3 comprises 14 residues. The V gene lost 9 bases and the J gene lost 6 bases, with 18 bases spanning the gap. The V gene's germline CDR1 is LNHDA and CDR2 SQIVND (reference sequence). The CDR3 spells CASNLHTPGQPQHF. The CDR3 coding sequence is TGTGCCAGCAATTTACACACTCCGGGTCAGCCCCAGCATTTT.

This clonotype has more than one count but fewer than ten. This chain uses TRBV5-4 with TRBJ2-6; D is uncertain. The CDR3 has 17 amino acids. V lost 3 bases and J lost 0, with 13 bases in between. CDR1 is SGHNT, CDR2 YYREEE, per germline (reference sequence). CDR3 DNA sequence: TGTGCCAGCAGCTCCCCGGGCCTTAGCTCTGGGGCCAACGTCCTGACTTTC. Its protein is CASSSPGLSSGANVLTF. Combining the CDR3 with reference TRBV5-4 and TRBJ2-6 gives the whole variable domain ETGVTQSPTHLIKTRGQQVTLRCSSQSGHNTVSWYQQALGQGPQFIFQYYREEENGRGNFPPRFSGLQFPNYSSELNVNALELDDSALYLCASSSPGLSSGANVLTFGAGSRLTVL.

This clonotype was found many times. The genes are TRBV2 and TRBJ2-5; D is unclear. V was cut by 1 base and J by 5 bases, with 11 bases left in between. Germline V gene lookup returns CDR1 SNHLY and CDR2 FYNNEI. This CDR3 is built from 14 residues. The CDR3 sequence is CASSEEQRAETQYF. The CDR3 nucleotides read TGTGCCAGCAGTGAAGAACAGAGAGCGGAGACCCAGTACTTC.

This clonotype was detected many times. The J gene is TRBJ2-7, the V gene TRBV6-1; no firm D call. Germline loops: CDR1 MNHNS, CDR2 SASEGT. With 5 bases removed from V and 3 bases from J, the gap between germline ends came to 8 bases. This CDR3 comprises 12 residues. Here the CDR3 DNA reads TGTGCCAGCAGTCCCGATTTCTACGAGCAGTACTTC. Protein: CASSPDFYEQYF.

This clonotype was recorded at least ten times. V gene TRBV24-1 combines with J gene TRBJ2-1; TRBD1 matches at 7 bases. This CDR3 region has 14 residues. The germline CDR1 and CDR2 sequences are KGHDR and SFDVKD. V was clipped by 4 bases and J by 7 bases; unmatched bases: 6. CDR3 amino acids: CATSDSQQGNEQFF. The CDR3 DNA follows: TGTGCCACCAGTGACAGTCAACAGGGGAATGAGCAGTTCTTC.

At least ten counts were recorded for this clonotype. The rearrangement joins TRBV7-2 to TRBJ2-2, with D unresolved. The CDR3 has 14 amino acids. The V end was cut by 5 bases, the J end by 4 bases, with 11 bases between. Germline loops: CDR1 SGHTA, CDR2 FQGNSA. In DNA, the CDR3 is TGTGCCAGCAGCCACCATCGCCGCACCGGGGAGCTGTTTTTT. This codes for CASSHHRRTGELFF.

In this sample, this clonotype turned up many times. V gene TRBV12-3 or TRBV12-4 combines with J gene TRBJ1-1, with TRBD1 identical over 8 bases. This CDR3 region has 16 residues. With V trimmed by 6 bases and J by 0 bases, 9 bases remained unmatched. The CDR3 nucleotides read TGTGCCAGCAGGGACAGGGTGGGGCGGTTGAACACTGAAGCTTTCTTT. This sequence encodes CASRDRVGRLNTEAFF.

This clonotype was picked up many times. The rearrangement uses TRBV6-1 and TRBJ1-2; 9 nucleotides align to TRBD1. V trimming: 5 bases; J trimming: 5 bases; junction bases outside the gene matches: 12. Per germline, CDR1 MNHNS and CDR2 SASEGT. This CDR3 spans 16 amino acids. The CDR3 sequence is CASSPPSDRGGYGYTF. The CDR3, as DNA: TGTGCCAGCAGTCCTCCCTCGGACAGGGGTGGGTATGGCTACACCTTC.

V is TRBV28 and J is TRBJ2-2; tentatively, D is TRBD1 or TRBD2 (5 bases each). The V gene lost 7 bases and the J gene lost 0 bases, with 18 bases spanning the gap. This CDR3 comprises 17 residues. Germline-derived CDR1 and CDR2 are MDHEN and SYDVKM. As DNA, the CDR3 is TGTGCCAGCATTGGATTGAGGGGCCGCTCGAACACCGGGGAGCTGTTTTTT. Amino acids: CASIGLRGRSNTGELFF.

This rearrangement joins TRBV29-1 to TRBJ1-5; 8 bases align to TRBD1. Germline V gene lookup returns CDR1 SQVTM and CDR2 ANQGSEA. The CDR3 is 15 residues long. Losses at the gene ends were 1 base for V and 4 bases for J; bases not matched to a gene: 6. The CDR3 coding sequence is TGCAGCGTTGAAGTCACGGGACAGGTGAATCAGCCCCAGCATTTT. Translation gives CSVEVTGQVNQPQHF.

Many counts were recorded for this clonotype. This chain links TRBV7-8 with TRBJ2-7, with D tentatively TRBD2 (7 bases). The CDR3 is 15 amino acids. Trimming shortened V by 5 bases and J by 3 bases, and 17 bases separated the two germline ends. Germline lookup yields CDR1 SGHVS and CDR2 FQNEAQ. In DNA form, the CDR3 reads TGTGCCAGCAGCGGGGGGGCAGGGGTTATCTACGAGCAGTACTTC. Translated: CASSGGAGVIYEQYF. Full variable domain (outside the CDR3, taken from reference TRBV7-8 and TRBJ2-7): GAGVSQSPRYKVAKRGQDVALRCDPISGHVSLFWYQQALGQGPEFLTYFQNEAQLDKSGLPSDRFFAERPEGSVSTLKIQRTQQEDSAVYLCASSGGAGVIYEQYFGPGTRLTVT.

There are many counts of this clonotype. The gene calls are TRBV6-2 or TRBV6-3 and TRBJ2-5; no reliable D call. Germline V gene data show CDR1 as MNHEY and CDR2 as SVGEGT. The length of the CDR3 is 16 residues. Trimming removed 5 bases at V and 6 bases at J, with 22 bases between. CDR3 coding DNA: TGTGCCAGCAGTGACGCATGGGCTACTCAAGAGAAGACCCAGTACTTC. It yields the protein CASSDAWATQEKTQYF.

This clonotype was found a few times. V usage is TRBV7-9 and J usage is TRBJ2-7, with a tentative D call TRBD2 (6 bases). The CDR3 extends over 16 amino acids. Germline CDR1 is SEHNR and CDR2 is FQNEAQ (reference sequence). Trimming left V 0 bases short and J 6 bases short, with 18 bases between. The CDR3 coding sequence is TGTGCCAGCAGCTTAGCGTGGAGGGAGGTAGGCGGCGAGCAGTACTTC. The encoded protein is CASSLAWREVGGEQYF.

The chain has TRBV24-1 and TRBJ1-5; the D gene is possibly TRBD1 (6 bases). Per germline, CDR1 KGHDR and CDR2 SFDVKD. This CDR3 contains 16 residues. Trimming shortened V by 3 bases and J by 8 bases, and 19 bases separated the two germline ends. Here the CDR3 reads CATSDQTTGPFEPQHF. For the CDR3, the DNA is TGTGCCACCAGTGATCAAACGACAGGCCCCTTTGAGCCCCAGCATTTT.

This clonotype occurred a few times. The genes are TRBV6-5 and TRBJ2-5; 7 bases align to TRBD2. The end of the DNA fits TRBJ2-1 better, so the J call may be wrong. The CDR3 is 15 residues long. Germline-derived CDR1 and CDR2 are MNHEY and SVGAGI. The CDR3 DNA reads as TGTGCCAGCAGTTACTTGGGGGAGGGTGAGAATGAGCAGTTCTTC. Amino acid sequence: CASSYLGEGENEQFF.

This clonotype was seen at least ten times. The chain carries TRBV29-1 and TRBJ1-1; 9 bases agree with TRBD1. The CDR3 consists of 13 residues. V lost 6 bases and J lost 5; bases outside the gene matches: 7. Germline assignment: CDR1 SQVTM and CDR2 ANQGSEA. CDR3 DNA: TGCAGCGTAGAGGGACAGGGTGGGACTGAAGCTTTCTTT. Amino acid sequence: CSVEGQGGTEAFF.